These T cell receptor beta chains were read from a single sample in a study of OX40 agonist ivuxolimab in advanced cancers. Produced via immunoSEQ multiplex PCR; TCRdb's table is partial and in-frame only. The sample includes 66,000 or so clones, roughly 80% of them seen just once. Sample: CD4+ or CD8+ T cells sorted from blood, taken in a trial of the OX40 agonist ivuxolimab. Every receptor here comes from an adult with an advanced solid tumor such as melanoma, head and neck, liver or kidney cancer. Both conserved end residues are part of each CDR3. D genes are given only for firm matches. Not all rows give a size; the values are once, few, many and, for expanded clones, a class.

clone_size: few
cdr3_length: 13
d_call: -
j_call: TRBJ1-5
v_call: TRBV7-9
cdr3_aa: CASSLGVNQPQHF
cdr3_nt: TGTGCCAGCAGCTTAGGCGTGAATCAGCCCCAGCATTTT

clone_size: once
cdr3_length: 13
d_call: -
j_call: TRBJ1-1
v_call: TRBV10-3
cdr3_aa: CAIGVWGSTEAFF
cdr3_nt: TGTGCCATAGGGGTTTGGGGGAGCACTGAAGCTTTCTTT

clone_size: -
cdr3_length: 16
d_call: -
j_call: TRBJ1-2
v_call: TRBV5-8
cdr3_aa: CASSFSQGNFDYGYTF
cdr3_nt: TGTGCCAGCAGCTTTTCGCAGGGCAATTTTGACTATGGCTACACCTTC

clone_size: -
cdr3_length: 12
d_call: -
j_call: TRBJ2-7
v_call: TRBV6-6
cdr3_aa: CASRLTQREQYF
cdr3_nt: TGTGCCAGCAGGCTCACCCAGAGGGAGCAGTACTTC

clone_size: once
cdr3_length: 15
d_call: TRBD1
j_call: TRBJ2-7
v_call: TRBV28
cdr3_aa: CASSLPRTGLDEQYF
cdr3_nt: TGTGCCAGCAGTTTGCCACGGACAGGGTTGGACGAGCAGTACTTC

clone_size: -
cdr3_length: 18
d_call: -
j_call: TRBJ2-6
v_call: TRBV7-3
cdr3_aa: CASSLTWSPNSGANVLTF
cdr3_nt: TGTGCCAGCAGCTTAACGTGGTCCCCCAACTCTGGGGCCAACGTCCTGACTTTC

clone_size: -
cdr3_length: 17
d_call: -
j_call: TRBJ2-5
v_call: TRBV4-1
cdr3_aa: CASSQDLGRSGGETQYF
cdr3_nt: TGCGCCAGCAGCCAAGATCTTGGTCGCAGCGGAGGAGAGACCCAGTACTTC

clone_size: once
cdr3_length: 14
d_call: -
j_call: TRBJ1-1
v_call: TRBV11-2
cdr3_aa: CASSLGTQVPEAFF
cdr3_nt: TGTGCCAGCAGCTTAGGTACACAGGTCCCTGAAGCTTTCTTT

clone_size: -
cdr3_length: 14
d_call: TRBD1
j_call: TRBJ2-2
v_call: TRBV7-8
cdr3_aa: CASSWDSLSGELFF
cdr3_nt: TGTGCCAGCAGCTGGGACAGTTTATCCGGGGAGCTGTTTTTT

clone_size: -
cdr3_length: 18
d_call: TRBD2
j_call: TRBJ2-3
v_call: TRBV13
cdr3_aa: CASSHGFSGSRGTDTQYF
cdr3_nt: TGTGCCAGCAGCCACGGATTCAGCGGGAGTCGGGGCACAGATACGCAGTATTTT